The present T cell receptor beta chain was sequenced within a study of CD8 T cells in Susac syndrome. Reverse transcription of about 0.5 to 1 ug RNA used random hexamers. A multiplex approach, immunoSEQ multiplex PCR, amplified TCR beta CDR3 across 54 Vbeta and 13 Jbeta. Each CDR3 protein gets one entry after TCRdb re-called the immunoSEQ multiplex PCR reads with MiXCR. Here the sample spans 230,000 or so distinct CDR3 sequences, 95% being singletons. The CDR3 covers 14 residues. Germline values: CDR1 MNHEY, CDR2 SMNVEV (reference sequence). Trimming shortened V by 5 bases and J by 13 bases, and 20 bases separated the two germline ends.

The clonotype originates from a human donor with multiple sclerosis. The gene calls are TRBV27 and TRBJ1-4; D is possibly TRBD1 (5 bases). Sequencing was performed on CD4+ T cells from PBMCs. As DNA, the CDR3 is TGTGCCAGCAGTCCGCTCGGACATATCGGGGCACTGTTTTTT. Translated, it gives CASSPLGHIGALFF. The full variable domain, its missing parts supplied by reference TRBV27 and TRBJ1-4, is EAQVTQNPRYLITVTGKKLTVTCSQNMNHEYMSWYRQDPGLGLRQIYYSMNVEVTDKGDVPEGYKVSRKEKRNFPLILESPSPNQTSLYFCASSPLGHIGALFFGSGTQLSVL.